The clone carrying this T cell receptor (beta chain) has just a few counts. Its antigen is unknown. This sample is part of a study of T cell repertoires in cytomegalovirus infection. Overall study: Public TCR beta signatures provided an indication of both CMV infection and a matching HLA type. Whole-study findings and limits: Pooled public TCR beta family frequency picked out CMV carriers with the relevant HLA.

In TCRdb, the reads were re-called with MiXCR into one record per CDR3 protein. The table has some 70,000 distinct CDR3 sequences, approximately 22% seen once; the top ten hold around 79%. V shed 5 bases and J 4 bases; nucleotides not matched to a gene: 10. This CDR3 is 17 amino acids long. Germline V gives CDR1 KGHDR, CDR2 SFDVKD. Input material: PBMCs, sequenced either directly or after in vitro stimulation (not recorded which). The receptor comes from a human donor in good health (CMV status not recorded). Some clones in this sample may be carry-over from other donors' samples. The chain has TRBV24-1 and TRBJ2-1; 10 bases align to TRBD2. This CDR3 reads CATSALAGVGKYNEQFF. CDR3 DNA: TGTGCCACCAGTGCCCTAGCGGGAGTTGGGAAATACAATGAGCAGTTCTTC.